Included here is one T cell receptor (beta chain) sequence, with context. The antigen is undetermined. The sample originates from a study of cytomegalovirus exposure and HLA in healthy donors. General observations from the study: Reports state that TCR beta sequences accurately predicted most subjects' HLA-A and HLA-B alleles. Donor immune exposure was known only as CMV serostatus. A later analysis appeared to link common viral pathogens to several of the most significant clusters.

It was healthy bone marrow donors who served as donors. Both 60 Vbeta primers and 13 Jbeta primers went into the PCR. Data came from immunoSEQ multiplex PCR; TCRdb stores just in-frame clones and leaves some out. The table includes around 170,000 clones, around 79% detected once. The sequencing sample was made of PBMCs. This receptor was obtained from a woman between 45 and 65 years old in good health and CMV-seronegative.

The CDR3 sequence is CASSLTLRTGAPGYTF. The CDR3 coding sequence is TGTGCCAGCAGTTTAACCCTAAGGACAGGGGCCCCGGGCTACACCTTC. This chain links TRBV28 with TRBJ1-2; 9 bases map to TRBD1. The CDR3 is made up of 16 amino acids. Germline trimming cut 2 bases from V and 8 bases from J; bases unmatched to any gene: 12. Germline lookup yields CDR1 MDHEN and CDR2 SYDVKM.